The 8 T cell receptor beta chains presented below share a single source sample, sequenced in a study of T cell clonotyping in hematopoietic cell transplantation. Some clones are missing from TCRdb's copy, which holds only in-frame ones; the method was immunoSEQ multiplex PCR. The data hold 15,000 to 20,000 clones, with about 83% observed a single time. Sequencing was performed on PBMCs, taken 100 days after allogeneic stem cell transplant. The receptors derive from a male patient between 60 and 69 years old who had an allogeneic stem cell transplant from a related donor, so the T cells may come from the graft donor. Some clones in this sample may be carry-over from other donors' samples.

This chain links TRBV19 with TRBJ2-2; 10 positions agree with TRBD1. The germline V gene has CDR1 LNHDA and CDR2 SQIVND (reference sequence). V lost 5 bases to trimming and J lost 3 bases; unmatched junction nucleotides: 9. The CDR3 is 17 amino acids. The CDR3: CASSRGQGRADTGELFF. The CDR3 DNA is TGTGCCAGTAGTCGGGGACAGGGGCGGGCGGACACCGGGGAGCTGTTTTTT.

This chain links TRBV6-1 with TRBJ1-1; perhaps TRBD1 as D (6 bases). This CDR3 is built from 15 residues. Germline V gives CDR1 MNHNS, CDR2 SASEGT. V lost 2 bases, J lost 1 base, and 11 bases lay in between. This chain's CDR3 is CASSEPDSENTEAFF. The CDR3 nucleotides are TGTGCCAGCAGTGAACCGGACAGTGAGAACACTGAAGCTTTCTTT.

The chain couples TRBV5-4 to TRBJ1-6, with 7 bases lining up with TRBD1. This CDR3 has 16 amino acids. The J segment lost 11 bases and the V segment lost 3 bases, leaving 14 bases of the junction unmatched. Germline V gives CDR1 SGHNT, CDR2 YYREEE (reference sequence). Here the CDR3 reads CASSSAGTALFTPLHF. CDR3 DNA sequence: TGTGCCAGCAGCTCCGCCGGGACAGCCCTTTTCACACCCCTCCACTTT.

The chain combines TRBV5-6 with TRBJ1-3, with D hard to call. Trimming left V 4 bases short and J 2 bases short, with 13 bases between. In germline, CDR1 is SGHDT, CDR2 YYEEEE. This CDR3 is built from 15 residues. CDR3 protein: CASSDLPGTGNTIYF. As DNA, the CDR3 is TGTGCCAGCAGCGATCTTCCCGGGACTGGAAACACCATATATTTT.

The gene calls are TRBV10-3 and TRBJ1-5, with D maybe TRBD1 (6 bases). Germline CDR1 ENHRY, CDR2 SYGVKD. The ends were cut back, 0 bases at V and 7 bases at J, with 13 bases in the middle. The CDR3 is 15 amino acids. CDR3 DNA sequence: TGTGCCATCAGTGAGTCGAGGGACACCCTGCAGCCCCAGCATTTT. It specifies CAISESRDTLQPQHF.

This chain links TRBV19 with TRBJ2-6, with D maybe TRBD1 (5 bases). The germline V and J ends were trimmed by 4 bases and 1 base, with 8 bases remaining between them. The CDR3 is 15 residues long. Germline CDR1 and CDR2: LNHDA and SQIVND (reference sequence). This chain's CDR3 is CASSTPGSGANVLTF. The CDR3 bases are TGTGCCAGTAGTACCCCAGGGTCTGGGGCCAACGTCCTGACTTTC.

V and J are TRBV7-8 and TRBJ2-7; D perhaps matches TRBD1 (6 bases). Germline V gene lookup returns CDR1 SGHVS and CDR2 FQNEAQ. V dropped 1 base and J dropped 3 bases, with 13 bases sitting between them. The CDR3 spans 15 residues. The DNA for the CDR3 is TGTGCCAGCAGCTTAGGCAGGGGCCAGGGCTACGAGCAGTACTTC. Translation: CASSLGRGQGYEQYF.

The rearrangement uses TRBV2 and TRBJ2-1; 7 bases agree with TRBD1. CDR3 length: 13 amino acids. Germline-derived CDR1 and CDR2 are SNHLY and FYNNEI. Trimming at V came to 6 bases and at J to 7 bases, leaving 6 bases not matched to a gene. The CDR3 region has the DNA TGTGCCAGCAGGGGGACAGTAACGAATGAGCAGTTCTTC. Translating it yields CASRGTVTNEQFF. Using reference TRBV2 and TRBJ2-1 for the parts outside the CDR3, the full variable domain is EPEVTQTPSHQVTQMGQEVILRCVPISNHLYFYWYRQILGQKVEFLVSFYNNEISEKSEIFDDQFSVERPDGSNFTLKIRSTKLEDSAMYFCASRGTVTNEQFFGPGTRLTVL.